A selection of T cell receptor beta chains follows, all from one sample in a study of blood T cell repertoires in COVID-19. The data were produced by immunoSEQ multiplex PCR, yet TCRdb's version contains in-frame clones alone and is incomplete. The sample includes roughly 110,000 clones, around 90% of them seen just once. Sequencing was done on a sample of peripheral blood. These receptors were obtained from a man aged 35-49 years with active or convalescent COVID-19. CDR3s include the opening cysteine and the closing phenylalanine or tryptophan. Each record gives: clone size, V gene, D gene, J gene, CDR3 DNA, CDR3 protein. A D gene is named only where the DNA matches it firmly. Not every row has a clone size; where given, it reads once, few, many or a size class.

clone_size: -
v_call: TRBV28
d_call: -
j_call: TRBJ1-2
cdr3_nt: TGTGCCAGCAGTACTCCTCCAGGGGCTGGTTCAGATGGCTACACCTTC
cdr3_aa: CASSTPPGAGSDGYTF

clone_size: once
v_call: TRBV19
d_call: TRBD1
j_call: TRBJ1-5
cdr3_nt: TGTGCCAGTAGTATTGGGGGGACAGCTAATCAGCCCCAGCATTTT
cdr3_aa: CASSIGGTANQPQHF

clone_size: -
v_call: TRBV3-1/TRBV3-2
d_call: -
j_call: TRBJ2-7
cdr3_nt: TGTGCCAGCAGCCAAGGGCTAGAGACCTCCTACGAGCAGTACTTC
cdr3_aa: CASSQGLETSYEQYF

clone_size: -
v_call: TRBV9
d_call: -
j_call: TRBJ2-7
cdr3_nt: TGTGCCAGCGGCAGGGGTTACGAGCAGTACTTC
cdr3_aa: CASGRGYEQYF

clone_size: -
v_call: TRBV10-2
d_call: -
j_call: TRBJ1-6
cdr3_nt: TGCGCCAGCAGCCACACAACAGGGAAAAATAATTCACCCCTCCACTTT
cdr3_aa: CASSHTTGKNNSPLHF

clone_size: -
v_call: TRBV7-2
d_call: TRBD1
j_call: TRBJ2-5
cdr3_nt: TGTGCCAGCAGCAATGGACAGGGGGTACGAGAGACCCAGTACTTC
cdr3_aa: CASSNGQGVRETQYF

clone_size: -
v_call: TRBV7-9
d_call: -
j_call: TRBJ2-1
cdr3_nt: TGTGCCAGCACCCTTAGGCTAGCGCCAAACAATGAGCAGTTCTTC
cdr3_aa: CASTLRLAPNNEQFF

clone_size: -
v_call: TRBV28
d_call: TRBD1
j_call: TRBJ1-4
cdr3_nt: TGTGCCAGCAGTTCACGGGGGCCCGGGACAGGGGCGAGGGGTGAAAAACTGTTTTTT
cdr3_aa: CASSSRGPGTGARGEKLFF

clone_size: -
v_call: TRBV5-1
d_call: TRBD2
j_call: TRBJ2-1
cdr3_nt: TGCGCCAGCAGCTTGAAGCGGGAGGCGCGCTCCTACAATGAGCAGTTCTTC
cdr3_aa: CASSLKREARSYNEQFF

clone_size: once
v_call: TRBV19
d_call: TRBD2
j_call: TRBJ2-1
cdr3_nt: TGTGCCAGTAATTATGGGACTAGGGATGAGCAGTTCTTC
cdr3_aa: CASNYGTRDEQFF

clone_size: -
v_call: TRBV28
d_call: -
j_call: TRBJ2-7
cdr3_nt: TGTGCCAGCAGACTAATTAGTGGGGGGGAGCAGTACTTC
cdr3_aa: CASRLISGGEQYF

clone_size: -
v_call: TRBV7-9
d_call: TRBD1
j_call: TRBJ1-2
cdr3_nt: TGTGCCAGCAGCCCAAAGACAGGGGGCCTTAACTATGGCTACACCTTC
cdr3_aa: CASSPKTGGLNYGYTF

clone_size: -
v_call: TRBV11-3
d_call: -
j_call: TRBJ2-5
cdr3_nt: TGTGCCAGCAGCTTAGGTCAATCAGGTCAAGAGACCCAGTACTTC
cdr3_aa: CASSLGQSGQETQYF

clone_size: -
v_call: TRBV6-5
d_call: TRBD1
j_call: TRBJ1-6
cdr3_nt: TGTGCCAGCAGTTTCACGCCGGGACAGACTTCACCCCTCCACTTT
cdr3_aa: CASSFTPGQTSPLHF

clone_size: -
v_call: TRBV18
d_call: -
j_call: TRBJ1-1
cdr3_nt: TGTGCCAGCTCACCGACAGACTCGAACACTGAAGCTTTCTTT
cdr3_aa: CASSPTDSNTEAFF

clone_size: once
v_call: TRBV7-3
d_call: -
j_call: TRBJ1-3
cdr3_nt: TGTGCCAGCCGGTGGGGGCCTGAGGACAACACCATATATTTT
cdr3_aa: CASRWGPEDNTIYF

clone_size: -
v_call: TRBV28
d_call: TRBD2
j_call: TRBJ2-7
cdr3_nt: TGTGCCAGCAGTTTACTAGCGGGAGAGCAGTACTTC
cdr3_aa: CASSLLAGEQYF